Listed below are T cell receptor beta chains from one sample, sequenced in a study of shared T cell receptors in the human thymus. Repertoires were generated with immunoSEQ multiplex PCR, while TCRdb's copy carries only in-frame clones and drops some. The sample consists of hundreds of thousands of clones, approximately 95% of them appearing once. The sample consisted of thymocytes. Every receptor here comes from a human donor. The CDR3 runs from the conserved cysteine through the conserved F or W. The order of the fields is J gene, clone size, V gene, D gene, CDR3 protein, CDR3 DNA. D genes are given only for firm matches. Rows give clone size only sometimes, using once, few, many, or a class for an expanded clone.

j_call: TRBJ2-1; clone_size: .; v_call: TRBV29-1; d_call: .; cdr3_aa: CSFRGNEQFF; cdr3_nt: TGCAGTTTTAGAGGCAATGAGCAGTTCTTC
j_call: TRBJ1-2; clone_size: .; v_call: TRBV19; d_call: .; cdr3_aa: CASRAGHRNYGYTF; cdr3_nt: TGTGCCAGTAGGGCGGGACACCGAAACTATGGCTACACCTTC
j_call: TRBJ2-3; clone_size: .; v_call: TRBV5-4; d_call: .; cdr3_aa: CASSLVRGTDTQYF; cdr3_nt: TGTGCCAGCAGCTTGGTTAGGGGCACAGATACGCAGTATTTT
j_call: TRBJ2-7; clone_size: .; v_call: TRBV11-2; d_call: TRBD2; cdr3_aa: CASSATGLAGAGYEQYF; cdr3_nt: TGTGCCAGCAGCGCTACGGGACTAGCGGGAGCCGGCTACGAGCAGTACTTC
j_call: TRBJ2-1; clone_size: .; v_call: TRBV28; d_call: TRBD1; cdr3_aa: CASGQGWPYNEQFF; cdr3_nt: TGTGCCAGCGGACAGGGGTGGCCCTACAATGAGCAGTTCTTC
j_call: TRBJ2-3; clone_size: .; v_call: TRBV18; d_call: TRBD1; cdr3_aa: CASSPRGQASTDTQYF; cdr3_nt: TGTGCCAGCTCACCGCGCGGACAGGCGAGCACAGATACGCAGTATTTT
j_call: TRBJ2-1; clone_size: .; v_call: TRBV19; d_call: .; cdr3_aa: CASSIGVVGGKFF; cdr3_nt: TGTGCCAGTAGTATAGGGGTGGTAGGGGGGAAGTTCTTC
j_call: TRBJ2-5; clone_size: .; v_call: TRBV7-2; d_call: .; cdr3_aa: CASSPPPAWETQYF; cdr3_nt: TGTGCCAGCAGCCCGCCGCCGGCCTGGGAGACCCAGTACTTC
j_call: TRBJ2-3; clone_size: .; v_call: TRBV18; d_call: TRBD2; cdr3_aa: CASSPTSGRTDTQYF; cdr3_nt: TGTGCCAGCTCACCAACTAGCGGGAGGACGGATACGCAGTATTTT
j_call: TRBJ2-5; clone_size: .; v_call: TRBV30; d_call: TRBD2; cdr3_aa: CAWSNYGGGYQETQYF; cdr3_nt: TGTGCCTGGAGCAACTATGGGGGAGGGTACCAAGAGACCCAGTACTTC
j_call: TRBJ2-4; clone_size: once; v_call: TRBV2; d_call: TRBD2; cdr3_aa: CASSGPLAGMDIQYF; cdr3_nt: TGTGCCAGCAGTGGCCCACTAGCGGGAATGGACATTCAGTACTTC
j_call: TRBJ2-7; clone_size: .; v_call: TRBV7-3; d_call: .; cdr3_aa: CASSSGRKNTYEQYF; cdr3_nt: TGTGCCAGCAGCTCCGGACGGAAAAACACCTACGAGCAGTACTTC
j_call: TRBJ2-1; clone_size: .; v_call: TRBV9; d_call: TRBD2; cdr3_aa: CASSVGGLAPNNEQFF; cdr3_nt: TGTGCCAGCAGCGTAGGGGGACTAGCGCCTAACAATGAGCAGTTCTTC
j_call: TRBJ2-6; clone_size: .; v_call: TRBV27; d_call: .; cdr3_aa: CASSQGGSGANVLTF; cdr3_nt: TGTGCCAGCAGTCAGGGGGGCTCTGGGGCCAACGTCCTGACTTTC
j_call: TRBJ2-2; clone_size: once; v_call: TRBV4-1; d_call: .; cdr3_aa: CASSPLNTGELFF; cdr3_nt: TGCGCCAGCAGCCCCCTGAACACCGGGGAGCTGTTTTTT
j_call: TRBJ2-1; clone_size: few; v_call: TRBV27; d_call: TRBD1; cdr3_aa: CASSFETGYNEQFF; cdr3_nt: TGTGCCAGCAGTTTCGAGACAGGGTACAATGAGCAGTTCTTC
j_call: TRBJ2-3; clone_size: once; v_call: TRBV15; d_call: TRBD2; cdr3_aa: CATSSEGREGDTQYF; cdr3_nt: TGTGCCACCAGCAGCGAGGGGCGGGAGGGTGATACGCAGTATTTT
j_call: TRBJ2-2; clone_size: .; v_call: TRBV5-1; d_call: .; cdr3_aa: CASSFRPGGELFF; cdr3_nt: TGCGCCAGCAGCTTCCGCCCGGGCGGGGAGCTGTTTTTT
j_call: TRBJ2-3; clone_size: .; v_call: TRBV6-1; d_call: .; cdr3_aa: CASSELLGSHTDTQYF; cdr3_nt: TGTGCCAGCAGTGAGTTACTGGGGTCCCACACAGATACGCAGTATTTT
j_call: TRBJ1-2; clone_size: .; v_call: TRBV29-1; d_call: TRBD1; cdr3_aa: CSVDQDRGYGYTF; cdr3_nt: TGCAGCGTTGACCAGGACAGGGGATATGGCTACACCTTC
j_call: TRBJ1-2; clone_size: .; v_call: TRBV6-5; d_call: .; cdr3_aa: CASSPRPGNYGYTF; cdr3_nt: TGTGCCAGCAGTCCCCGTCCGGGAAACTATGGCTACACCTTC
j_call: TRBJ2-1; clone_size: once; v_call: TRBV6-1; d_call: .; cdr3_aa: CASSGDFDYNEQFF; cdr3_nt: TGTGCCAGCAGTGGGGACTTCGACTACAATGAGCAGTTCTTC
j_call: TRBJ1-1; clone_size: .; v_call: TRBV4-3; d_call: .; cdr3_aa: CASSQDSEAFF; cdr3_nt: TGCGCCAGCAGCCAAGACAGTGAAGCTTTCTTT
j_call: TRBJ2-7; clone_size: .; v_call: TRBV5-1; d_call: TRBD2; cdr3_aa: CASSAGTSGRETYEQYF; cdr3_nt: TGCGCCAGCAGCGCCGGGACTAGCGGGAGAGAGACCTACGAGCAGTACTTC
j_call: TRBJ2-3; clone_size: .; v_call: TRBV7-2; d_call: .; cdr3_aa: CASRGDERTDTQYF; cdr3_nt: TGTGCCAGCCGCGGGGACGAAAGAACAGATACGCAGTATTTT
j_call: TRBJ2-5; clone_size: .; v_call: TRBV28; d_call: TRBD2; cdr3_aa: CASSSQTSGSETQYF; cdr3_nt: TGTGCCAGCAGTTCCCAGACTAGCGGGAGCGAGACCCAGTACTTC
j_call: TRBJ2-7; clone_size: .; v_call: TRBV7-2; d_call: .; cdr3_aa: CASSLMKHLLSEQYF; cdr3_nt: TGTGCCAGCAGCTTAATGAAACACCTCCTCTCCGAGCAGTACTTC
j_call: TRBJ2-1; clone_size: .; v_call: TRBV27; d_call: TRBD2; cdr3_aa: CASSSRAGGPYNEQFF; cdr3_nt: TGTGCCAGCAGTTCGAGAGCGGGAGGTCCCTACAATGAGCAGTTCTTC
j_call: TRBJ1-3; clone_size: .; v_call: TRBV4-2; d_call: .; cdr3_aa: CASSQGDGSSGNTIYF; cdr3_nt: TGTGCCAGCAGCCAAGGGGACGGAAGCTCTGGAAACACCATATATTTT
j_call: TRBJ2-2; clone_size: .; v_call: TRBV11-2; d_call: TRBD2; cdr3_aa: CASLSGRAAGELFF; cdr3_nt: TGTGCCAGCTTGAGCGGGAGGGCGGCCGGGGAGCTGTTTTTT
j_call: TRBJ1-2; clone_size: .; v_call: TRBV18; d_call: TRBD1; cdr3_aa: CASSSGTGMGYTF; cdr3_nt: TGTGCCAGCTCATCCGGGACAGGGATGGGCTACACCTTC
j_call: TRBJ2-7; clone_size: .; v_call: TRBV2; d_call: TRBD1; cdr3_aa: CASSDWMTGTYEQYF; cdr3_nt: TGTGCCAGCAGTGACTGGATGACAGGGACATACGAGCAGTACTTC
j_call: TRBJ2-1; clone_size: .; v_call: TRBV29-1; d_call: .; cdr3_aa: CSVESSGAAYNNEQFF; cdr3_nt: TGCAGCGTTGAATCTTCGGGGGCCGCGTACAACAATGAGCAGTTCTTC
j_call: TRBJ2-1; clone_size: .; v_call: TRBV4-1; d_call: TRBD2; cdr3_aa: CASSQEHSGRANEQFF; cdr3_nt: TGCGCCAGCAGCCAAGAACATAGCGGGAGGGCCAATGAGCAGTTCTTC
j_call: TRBJ2-3; clone_size: .; v_call: TRBV5-4; d_call: TRBD2; cdr3_aa: CASSSNPGLAADTQYF; cdr3_nt: TGTGCCAGCAGCTCTAACCCGGGACTAGCGGCAGATACGCAGTATTTT